This entry is about one T cell receptor (beta chain). The sample comes from a study of shared clonotypes between healthy human individuals. The protocol was immunoSEQ multiplex PCR, while the TCRdb copy is restricted to in-frame clones and leaves out a portion. Among 2 million to 3 million clones, 93% were seen once, and the ten largest hold about 0.34%. Germline V gene sequence: CDR1 SGHDT, CDR2 YYEEEE. With 4 bases removed from V and 8 bases from J, the gap between germline ends came to 18 bases. There are 14 residues in the CDR3. The source material was naive CD4+ T cells from PBMCs. Subset here: CD45RA+ positively selected. The clonotype was recovered from a man aged 18-30 years in good health. Some clones in this sample may be carry-over from other donors' samples. This chain uses TRBV5-6 with TRBJ1-2; no clear D. The CDR3 loop reads CASSPTFGGRGYTF. The CDR3 DNA follows: TGTGCCAGCAGCCCCACCTTTGGAGGAAGAGGCTACACCTTC.